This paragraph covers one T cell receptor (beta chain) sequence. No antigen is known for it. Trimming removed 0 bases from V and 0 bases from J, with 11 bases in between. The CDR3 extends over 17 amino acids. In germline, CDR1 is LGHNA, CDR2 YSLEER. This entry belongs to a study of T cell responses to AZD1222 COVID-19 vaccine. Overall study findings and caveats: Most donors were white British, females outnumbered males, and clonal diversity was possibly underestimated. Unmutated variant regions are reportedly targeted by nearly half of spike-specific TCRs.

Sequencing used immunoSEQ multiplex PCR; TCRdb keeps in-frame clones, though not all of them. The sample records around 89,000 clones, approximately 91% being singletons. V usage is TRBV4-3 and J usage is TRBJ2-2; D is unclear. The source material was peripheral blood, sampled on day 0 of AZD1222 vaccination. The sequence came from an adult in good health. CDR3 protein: CASSQDGVAPNTGELFF. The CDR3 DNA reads TGCGCCAGCAGCCAAGATGGCGTGGCCCCGAACACCGGGGAGCTGTTTTTT.